Listed below are T cell receptor beta chains from one sample, sequenced in a study of T-cell memory formation after mild COVID-19. TCRdb itself ran the 5' RACE reads through MiXCR, one entry per CDR3 protein. The repertoire consists of roughly 100,000 distinct CDR3 sequences, with about 13% occurring once and the leading ten covering roughly a quarter. The sequenced material came from PBMCs or a T cell subset sorted from them (not recorded which). These receptors all come from an adult woman who had mild COVID-19 (a few samples of this study predate the infection). Cell type and time point are not known. Both conserved end residues are part of each CDR3. D genes are given only for firm matches. The size entry is marked missing in some rows and otherwise reads once, few, many or a size class.

CDR3: CASSYSPMNTEAFF; DNA: TGTGCCAGCAGTTACTCCCCCATGAACACTGAAGCTTTCTTT; size: .; V: TRBV6-5; J: TRBJ1-1; D: .
CDR3: CASSLESPYQGSDGYTF; DNA: TGCGCCAGCAGCTTGGAAAGTCCTTACCAAGGGAGCGATGGCTACACCTTC; size: once; V: TRBV5-1; J: TRBJ1-2; D: .
CDR3: CASSGTRGYTF; DNA: TGTGCCAGCAGTGGGACCCGTGGCTACACCTTC; size: few; V: TRBV25-1; J: TRBJ1-2; D: .
CDR3: CASSELVTGDYEQYF; DNA: TGTGCCAGCAGTGAATTGGTGACAGGGGACTACGAGCAGTACTTC; size: .; V: TRBV2; J: TRBJ2-7; D: TRBD1
CDR3: CASSIRDRGLGDTEAFF; DNA: TGTGCCAGTAGTATCCGGGACAGGGGCCTTGGGGACACTGAAGCTTTCTTT; size: .; V: TRBV19; J: TRBJ1-1; D: TRBD1
CDR3: CASSPELYRDGDYGYTF; DNA: TGTGCCAGCAGCCCGGAACTCTATAGGGACGGGGACTATGGCTACACCTTC; size: .; V: TRBV5-5; J: TRBJ1-2; D: .
CDR3: CASSYVRTDTQYF; DNA: TGTGCCAGCAGTTACGTAAGAACAGATACGCAGTATTTT; size: .; V: TRBV6-5; J: TRBJ2-3; D: .
CDR3: CASSFRQGTYNEQFF; DNA: TGCGCCAGCAGCTTCCGTCAGGGGACCTACAATGAGCAGTTCTTC; size: .; V: TRBV5-1; J: TRBJ2-1; D: .
CDR3: CASSQEGVYGYTF; DNA: TGTGCCAGCAGCCAAGAGGGGGTCTATGGCTACACCTTC; size: .; V: TRBV3-1; J: TRBJ1-2; D: .
CDR3: CAREAAAETQYF; DNA: TGTGCCAGAGAGGCTGCGGCGGAGACCCAGTACTTC; size: .; V: TRBV5-3; J: TRBJ2-5; D: .
CDR3: CSARENTSGGNTDTQYF; DNA: TGCAGTGCTAGAGAGAATACTAGCGGAGGGAACACAGATACGCAGTATTTT; size: few; V: TRBV20-1; J: TRBJ2-3; D: TRBD2
CDR3: CASSLTLAAYNEQFF; DNA: TGTGCCAGCAGCTTAACGTTAGCGGCCTACAATGAGCAGTTCTTC; size: .; V: TRBV7-9; J: TRBJ2-1; D: .
CDR3: CASSSVMGLASNEQYF; DNA: TGTGCCAGCAGTTCGGTAATGGGACTAGCCTCCAACGAGCAGTACTTC; size: .; V: TRBV12-3/TRBV12-4; J: TRBJ2-7; D: TRBD2
CDR3: CASSLWASGLSSYNEQFF; DNA: TGTGCCAGCAGTTTGTGGGCTAGCGGGCTAAGCTCCTACAATGAGCAGTTCTTC; size: .; V: TRBV12-3/TRBV12-4; J: TRBJ2-1; D: TRBD2
CDR3: CASSGLAGAYEQYF; DNA: TGTGCCAGCAGTGGCCTAGCGGGAGCCTACGAGCAGTACTTC; size: .; V: TRBV28; J: TRBJ2-7; D: TRBD2
CDR3: CASSQDEGQGYYNEQFF; DNA: TGTGCCAGCAGCCAAGATGAGGGACAGGGCTATTACAATGAGCAGTTCTTC; size: many; V: TRBV3-1; J: TRBJ2-1; D: TRBD1
CDR3: CSSEGGYQETQYF; DNA: TGCAGCTCCGAGGGGGGATACCAAGAGACCCAGTACTTC; size: .; V: TRBV29-1; J: TRBJ2-5; D: .
CDR3: CASSLGTDYNEQFF; DNA: TGTGCCAGCAGCTTAGGGACAGACTACAATGAGCAGTTCTTC; size: many; V: TRBV7-9; J: TRBJ2-1; D: .
CDR3: CASSPLAGVMAGELFF; DNA: TGTGCCAGCAGCCCTTTAGCGGGGGTAATGGCCGGGGAGCTGTTTTTT; size: few; V: TRBV7-6; J: TRBJ2-2; D: TRBD2
CDR3: CATSRDGRASETQYF; DNA: TGTGCCACCAGCAGAGATGGCAGGGCGAGTGAGACCCAGTACTTC; size: few; V: TRBV15; J: TRBJ2-5; D: .
CDR3: CASSRRPPANINSPLHF; DNA: TGTGCCAGCAGCCGACGACCCCCGGCGAATATTAATTCACCCCTCCACTTT; size: .; V: TRBV7-8; J: TRBJ1-6; D: .
CDR3: CASHDGTSGIQTYQETQYF; DNA: TGTGCCAGCCACGATGGGACTAGCGGAATTCAAACGTACCAAGAGACCCAGTACTTC; size: many; V: TRBV7-2; J: TRBJ2-5; D: TRBD2
CDR3: CASSQEQSSYEQYF; DNA: TGTGCCAGCAGCCAAGAGCAGAGCTCCTACGAGCAGTACTTC; size: few; V: TRBV3-1; J: TRBJ2-7; D: .
CDR3: CASSLYHLAGKGVDTQYF; DNA: TGTGCCAGCAGTTTATACCATCTAGCGGGCAAGGGGGTAGATACGCAGTATTTT; size: .; V: TRBV28; J: TRBJ2-3; D: TRBD2
CDR3: CSVRTSGRGRPYEQYF; DNA: TGCAGCGTTCGAACTAGCGGGAGAGGTAGGCCCTACGAGCAGTACTTC; size: .; V: TRBV29-1; J: TRBJ2-7; D: TRBD2
CDR3: CASSHFPGTATTIVGYTF; DNA: TGTGCCAGCAGCCATTTCCCCGGGACAGCCACAACTATCGTCGGCTACACCTTC; size: .; V: TRBV14; J: TRBJ1-2; D: TRBD1
CDR3: CASSPPPRRGLYEQYF; DNA: TGTGCCAGCAGTCCCCCCCCCCGGCGGGGGTTGTACGAGCAGTACTTC; size: .; V: TRBV12-3/TRBV12-4; J: TRBJ2-7; D: TRBD2
CDR3: CASSAGTVPYNEQFF; DNA: TGTGCCAGCAGTGCCGGGACGGTACCCTACAATGAGCAGTTCTTC; size: few; V: TRBV6-1; J: TRBJ2-1; D: .
CDR3: CASRPNYGQAWNEQFF; DNA: TGTGCCAGCAGACCTAACTATGGACAGGCTTGGAATGAGCAGTTCTTC; size: few; V: TRBV7-8; J: TRBJ2-1; D: TRBD1
CDR3: CASSFISSTDTQYF; DNA: TGTGCCAGCAGTTTTATATCTAGCACAGATACGCAGTATTTT; size: .; V: TRBV27; J: TRBJ2-3; D: .
CDR3: CASSGGQGSTEAFF; DNA: TGTGCCAGCAGCGGGGGACAGGGATCTACTGAAGCTTTCTTT; size: few; V: TRBV5-5; J: TRBJ1-1; D: TRBD1
CDR3: CSARVRGGSAKNIQYF; DNA: TGCAGTGCTAGAGTACGGGGGGGTTCGGCCAAAAACATTCAGTACTTC; size: .; V: TRBV20-1; J: TRBJ2-4; D: TRBD2
CDR3: CASSNDLTTGNYGYTF; DNA: TGTGCCAGCAGCAACGACCTTACGACAGGGAACTATGGCTACACCTTC; size: .; V: TRBV7-9; J: TRBJ1-2; D: TRBD1
CDR3: CASSYSDTNEKLFF; DNA: TGTGCCAGCAGTTACTCAGATACTAATGAAAAACTGTTTTTT; size: .; V: TRBV6-5; J: TRBJ1-4; D: .
CDR3: CASSPRDHLNEQFF; DNA: TGTGCTAGCAGCCCCCGGGATCATCTCAATGAGCAGTTCTTC; size: many; V: TRBV7-7; J: TRBJ2-1; D: .
CDR3: CASSLPWDGNYGYTF; DNA: TGTGCCAGCAGCTTACCCTGGGATGGGAACTATGGCTACACCTTC; size: .; V: TRBV7-9; J: TRBJ1-2; D: .
CDR3: CATSDLLAPDTQYF; DNA: TGTGCCACCAGTGATTTGTTGGCTCCAGATACGCAGTATTTT; size: few; V: TRBV24-1; J: TRBJ2-3; D: .
CDR3: CASSAGQGSFGGPDTQYF; DNA: TGCGCCAGCAGCGCGGGACAGGGTTCTTTTGGTGGCCCAGATACGCAGTATTTT; size: many; V: TRBV5-1; J: TRBJ2-3; D: TRBD1
CDR3: CASSPRDTGTQYF; DNA: TGTGCCAGCAGCCCCCGGGACACCGGGACCCAGTACTTC; size: few; V: TRBV11-3; J: TRBJ2-5; D: .
CDR3: CASNTPDQPQHF; DNA: TGTGCCAGCAACACGCCCGATCAGCCCCAGCATTTT; size: few; V: TRBV7-9; J: TRBJ1-5; D: .
CDR3: CASSRSEMSYEQYF; DNA: TGTGCCAGCAGCCGCTCGGAAATGTCCTACGAGCAGTACTTC; size: many; V: TRBV12-3/TRBV12-4; J: TRBJ2-7; D: .